This record covers a single T cell receptor (beta chain). Described time point: week 3, after first cycle of checkpoint inhibitor. This specimen belongs to a study of blood T cell dynamics during melanoma immunotherapy. Clones were sequenced by immunoSEQ multiplex PCR, and TCRdb holds only the in-frame ones, with some missing. The data hold over a thousand clones, with 70% to 90% observed a single time. Germline V lookup: CDR1 SGHTA, CDR2 FQGNSA. V was shortened by 3 bases and J by 5 bases, with 13 bases between the two germline ends. The CDR3 has 14 amino acids. The V call is TRBV7-2, the J call TRBJ1-1, with a weak D call TRBD1 (6 bases). The sample here was cell-free DNA from blood, taken from a patient treated with checkpoint blockade. The source of this sequence is a human donor with melanoma. The CDR3 DNA is TGTGCCAGCAGCTTCACAGGGTTGGGAACTGAAGCTTTCTTT. Amino acids: CASSFTGLGTEAFF.